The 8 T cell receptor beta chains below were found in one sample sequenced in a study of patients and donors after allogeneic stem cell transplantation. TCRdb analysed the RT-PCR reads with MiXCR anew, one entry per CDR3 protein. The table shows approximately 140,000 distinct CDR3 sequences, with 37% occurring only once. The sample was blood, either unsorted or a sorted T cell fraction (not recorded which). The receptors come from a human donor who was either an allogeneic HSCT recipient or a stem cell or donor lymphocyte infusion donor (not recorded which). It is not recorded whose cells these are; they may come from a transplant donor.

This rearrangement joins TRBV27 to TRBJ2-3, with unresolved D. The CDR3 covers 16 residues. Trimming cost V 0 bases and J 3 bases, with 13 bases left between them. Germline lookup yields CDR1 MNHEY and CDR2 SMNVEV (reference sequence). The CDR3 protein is CASSLSRDFLTDTQYF. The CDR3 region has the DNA TGTGCCAGCAGTTTATCGAGAGACTTTTTGACAGATACGCAGTATTTT.

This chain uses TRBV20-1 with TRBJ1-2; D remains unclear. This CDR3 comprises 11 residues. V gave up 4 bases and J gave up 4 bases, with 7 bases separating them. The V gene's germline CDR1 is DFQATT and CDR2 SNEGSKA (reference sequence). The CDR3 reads CSAKTSYGYTF. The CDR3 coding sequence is TGCAGTGCTAAAACATCCTATGGCTACACCTTC.

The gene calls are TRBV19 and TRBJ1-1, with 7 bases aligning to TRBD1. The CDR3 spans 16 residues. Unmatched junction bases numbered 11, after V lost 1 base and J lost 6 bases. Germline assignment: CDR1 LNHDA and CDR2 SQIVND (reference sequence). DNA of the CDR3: TGTGCCAGTAGTATAGTAGGAGGGGGCAGGTCTGCTGAAGCTTTCTTT. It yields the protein CASSIVGGGRSAEAFF.

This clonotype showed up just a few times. The CDR3 is CASSSWQANTEAFF. DNA for the CDR3: TGCGCCAGCAGCTCCTGGCAGGCCAACACTGAAGCTTTCTTT. The V gene is TRBV5-1, the J gene TRBJ1-1; the D is unclear. CDR1 is SGHRS and CDR2 is YFSETQ in the germline V gene. The CDR3 loop spans 14 amino acids. Trimming removed 3 bases at V and 2 bases at J, with 11 bases between.

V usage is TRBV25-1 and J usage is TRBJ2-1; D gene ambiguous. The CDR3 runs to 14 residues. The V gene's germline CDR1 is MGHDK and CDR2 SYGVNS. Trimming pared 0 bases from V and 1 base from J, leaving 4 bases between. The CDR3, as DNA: TGTGCCAGCAGTGAATACGATTCCTACAATGAGCAGTTCTTC. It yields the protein CASSEYDSYNEQFF.

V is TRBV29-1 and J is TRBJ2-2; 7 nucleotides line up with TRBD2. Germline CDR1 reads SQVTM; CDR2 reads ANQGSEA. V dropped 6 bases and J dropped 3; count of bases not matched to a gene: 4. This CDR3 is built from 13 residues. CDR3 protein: CSVAGRDTGELFF. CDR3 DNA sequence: TGCAGCGTGGCGGGGAGGGACACCGGGGAGCTGTTTTTT.

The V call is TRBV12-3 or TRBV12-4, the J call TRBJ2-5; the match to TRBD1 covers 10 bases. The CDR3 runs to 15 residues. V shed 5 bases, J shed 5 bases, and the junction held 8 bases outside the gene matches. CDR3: CASSTLDRGHETQYF. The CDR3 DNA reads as TGTGCCAGCAGTACCCTTGACAGGGGGCACGAGACCCAGTACTTC.

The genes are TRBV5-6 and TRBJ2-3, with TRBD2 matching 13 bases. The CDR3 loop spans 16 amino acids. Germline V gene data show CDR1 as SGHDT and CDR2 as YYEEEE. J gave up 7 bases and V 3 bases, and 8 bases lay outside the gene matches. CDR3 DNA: TGTGCCAGCAGCTGGGAACTAGCGGGGGGGCGAAATACGCAGTATTTT. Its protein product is CASSWELAGGRNTQYF.